This T cell receptor beta chain was identified in a study of blood T cell repertoires in COVID-19 (dated by TCRdb to 2020 to 2021). As for the study more broadly: Collaborator samples came from the United States, Italy and Spain and covered acute and convalescent phases of COVID-19. The prospective study material was composed of cDNA or gDNA derived from T cells, B-cell-depleted T cells, or PBMCs. Subjects who had been exposed to COVID-19, were actively infected with it, or had recovered from it provided the deeply sampled blood TCRbeta repertoires that made up the dataset. The repertoires were released in a freely available public database meant as a resource for research on the immune response to SARS-CoV-2. Samples were obtained from the ongoing ImmuneRACE study (first 160 participants) and from some 1,200 subjects provided by 6 global collaborators. Sample metadata almost always included a de-identified subject ID, COVID-19 status, age in years and sex. HLA class I and class II types, where available, came from metadata supplied by the sample provider rather than from assay-based typing. What the authors observed across the whole study: Clinical and demographic metadata were provided uncurated, with the amount varying by source and participant.

About this clone itself: The antigen it recognizes is unknown. No base qualities exist here, and no much larger clone lies one base off it.

Reading the germline V gene gives CDR1 MDHEN and CDR2 SYDVKM. Relative to germline, V is missing 5 bases and J is missing 3 bases, with 9 bases of the junction outside any gene match. From its cysteine to its valine, the CDR3 spans 15 amino acids. Left in the record is the CDR3 DNA by itself, 45 bases read in frame from the first base. Each collaborating institution followed its own protocols to collect whole blood in K2EDTA tubes. For TCRbeta analysis, collaborator samples were shipped as frozen whole blood, as isolated PBMCs, or as DNA extracted from either sample type. TCRbeta CDR3 regions were amplified from genomic DNA using the immunoSEQ Assay, a bias-controlled multiplex PCR. In the source study's methods: The number of nucleated cells in each sample was estimated by amplification of reference gene primers within the assay. To quantify the absolute abundance of each unique TCRbeta CDR3 rearrangement, sequence reads were collapsed and filtered. For each sample, productive Simpson clonality was calculated as the square root of Simpson's diversity index across productive rearrangements. TCRdb took this table from immuneACCESS and kept in-frame rearrangements with V and J called. Such tables lack part of the clones; where checked against another copy, unresolved V genes explain under half of the gap, and the rest is unexplained. That table supplies the V and J calls and clone size; D and trimming were determined from the DNA. Here the sample has approximately 90,000 clones; approximately 88% occur a single time. The top ten clones comprise approximately 3.6% of the sample.

The specimen was peripheral blood. The V and J genes are TRBV28 and TRBJ2-7; 8 junctional bases match TRBD1. This clonotype was sampled from a woman aged 70-85 years with acute or convalescent COVID-19. Here the CDR3 is given as CASSRTGKLFYEQYV. The sequenced DNA is TGTGCCAGCAGTCGGACAGGGAAACTGTTCTACGAGCAGTACGTC.